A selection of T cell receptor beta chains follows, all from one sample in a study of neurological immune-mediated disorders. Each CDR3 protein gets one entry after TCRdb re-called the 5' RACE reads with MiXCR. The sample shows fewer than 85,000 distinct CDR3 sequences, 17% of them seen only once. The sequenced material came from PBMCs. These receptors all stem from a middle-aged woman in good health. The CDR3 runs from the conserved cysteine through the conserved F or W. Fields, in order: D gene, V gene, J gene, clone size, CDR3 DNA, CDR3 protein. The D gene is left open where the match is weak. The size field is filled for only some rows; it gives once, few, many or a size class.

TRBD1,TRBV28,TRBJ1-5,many,TGTGCCAGCAGTCGACAGGGGGCGCAAGGGAATCAGCCCCAGCATTTT,CASSRQGAQGNQPQHF
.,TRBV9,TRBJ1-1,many,TGTGCCAGCAGCGTGGGTATGAACACTGAAGCTTTCTTT,CASSVGMNTEAFF
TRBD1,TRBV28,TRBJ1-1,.,TGTGCCAGCAGTGCAACCAGGGGGCGGAGTACTGAAGCTTTCTTT,CASSATRGRSTEAFF
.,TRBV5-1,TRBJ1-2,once,TGCGCCAGCAGCTTGGTTGGGGTTCAGTATGGCTACACCTTC,CASSLVGVQYGYTF
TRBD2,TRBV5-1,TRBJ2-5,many,TGCGCCAGCAGCCGTATCCCGGGGGGGCGCCAAGAGACCCAGTACTTC,CASSRIPGGRQETQYF
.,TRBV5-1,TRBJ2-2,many,TGCGCCAGCAGCTCCCCGGGTTCTTTTTCGGCGCGGCGGGAGCTGTTTTTT,CASSSPGSFSARRELFF
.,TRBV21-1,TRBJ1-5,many,TGTGCCAGCAGCAAAGTATCCCAGGAGAGCAATCAGCCCCAGCATTTT,CASSKVSQESNQPQHF
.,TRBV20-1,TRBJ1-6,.,TGCAGTGCCCCACTGGCTGGGGGCGGATCACCCCTCCACTTT,CSAPLAGGGSPLHF
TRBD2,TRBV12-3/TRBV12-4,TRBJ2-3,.,TGTGCCAGCAACCCGACTAGCGGGGGGGGCGGTTATACGCAGTATTTT,CASNPTSGGGGYTQYF
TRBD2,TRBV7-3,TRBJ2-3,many,TGTGCCAGCAGCTACGAGCTAGCGGGGACAGATACGCAGTATTTT,CASSYELAGTDTQYF
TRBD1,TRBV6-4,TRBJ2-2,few,TGTGCCAGCAGTCCTACAGGGGAGTCCGGGGAGCTGTTTTTT,CASSPTGESGELFF
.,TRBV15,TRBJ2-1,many,TGTGCCACCAGCAGGGGTTCGCTTACCTGGCAGGGAGTTGAGCAGTTCTTC,CATSRGSLTWQGVEQFF
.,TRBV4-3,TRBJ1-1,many,TGCGCCAGCAGCCAAGTTCAGGGTTTAAATGAAGCTTTCTTT,CASSQVQGLNEAFF
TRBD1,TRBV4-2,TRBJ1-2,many,TGTGCCAGCAGCCAAAGGGGGGACAGGGAATATGGCTACACCTTC,CASSQRGDREYGYTF
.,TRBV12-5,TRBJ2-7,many,TGTGCTAGTGGTGCCGTGCGGTACGAGCAGTACTTC,CASGAVRYEQYF
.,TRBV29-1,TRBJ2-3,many,TGCAGCGTTGAAAAGGGGATCGCAGATACGCAGTATTTT,CSVEKGIADTQYF
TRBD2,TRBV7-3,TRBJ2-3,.,TGTGCCAGCAGCGCCAATAGCGGGAGTGGGACAGATACGCAGTATTTT,CASSANSGSGTDTQYF
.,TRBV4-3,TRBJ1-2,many,TGCGCCAGCAGCCAAGATCGGGGGAACTATGGCTACACCTTC,CASSQDRGNYGYTF
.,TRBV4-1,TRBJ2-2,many,TGCGCCAGCAGCCAAGATACGCTTAACACCGGGGAGCTGTTTTTT,CASSQDTLNTGELFF
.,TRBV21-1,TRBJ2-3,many,TGTGCCAGCAGCAAAGAGACGGGGGATACGCAGTATTTT,CASSKETGDTQYF
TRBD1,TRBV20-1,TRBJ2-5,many,TGCAGTTCTTATTCCAGGACAGGAGTCCGAGAGACCCAGTACTTC,CSSYSRTGVRETQYF
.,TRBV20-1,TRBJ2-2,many,TGCAGTGCTAGAAGCGCGGACAGAGGTCGGACCGGGGAGCTGTTTTTT,CSARSADRGRTGELFF
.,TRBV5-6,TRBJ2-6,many,TGTGCCAGCAGCTTCGCAAGCTCTGGGGCCAACGTCCTGACTTTC,CASSFASSGANVLTF
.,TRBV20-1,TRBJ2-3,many,TGCAGTGCTTCACGGACTATTCAAGATACGCAGTATTTT,CSASRTIQDTQYF
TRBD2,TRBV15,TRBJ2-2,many,TGTGCCACCAGCAGACCGTGGTGGGTAGCGGGGGGCTCCACCGGGGAGCTGTTTTTT,CATSRPWWVAGGSTGELFF
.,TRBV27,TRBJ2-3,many,TGTGCCAGCAGTTTCGGGAGCACAGATACGCAGTATTTT,CASSFGSTDTQYF
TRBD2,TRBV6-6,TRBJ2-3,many,TGTGCCAGCAGTTACGGTTTGGGGAGCGGGGTCGAAACAGATACGCAGTATTTT,CASSYGLGSGVETDTQYF
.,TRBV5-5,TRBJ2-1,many,TGTGCCAGCAGCACGATCGGCCTCGTGGGGAATGAGCAGTTCTTC,CASSTIGLVGNEQFF
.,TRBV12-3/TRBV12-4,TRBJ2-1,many,TGTGCCAGCAGTTTAGCACAGGCGCCTAGCTCCTACAATGAGCAGTTCTTC,CASSLAQAPSSYNEQFF
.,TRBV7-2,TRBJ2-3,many,TGTGCCAGCAGCTTGGGGTCTGGGACAGATACGCAGTATTTT,CASSLGSGTDTQYF
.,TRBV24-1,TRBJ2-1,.,TGTGCCATCGAACAGGGAAGTGGGAATGAGCAGTTCTTC,CAIEQGSGNEQFF
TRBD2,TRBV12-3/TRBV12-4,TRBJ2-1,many,TGTGCCAGCAGTGGGACTAGCGGGGGGGCATACAATGAGCAGTTCTTC,CASSGTSGGAYNEQFF
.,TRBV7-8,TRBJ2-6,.,TGTGCCAGCAGCCCCAGGGCTCTCTCCCTCTCTGGGGCCAACGTCCTGACTTTC,CASSPRALSLSGANVLTF
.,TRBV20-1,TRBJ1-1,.,TGCAGTGCTTTTCCCCGGCTTGAAGCTTTCTTT,CSAFPRLEAFF
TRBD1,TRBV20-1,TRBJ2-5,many,TGCAGTGCTAGAGATGCCCCAGGGGGCAGAGAGACCCAGTACTTC,CSARDAPGGRETQYF
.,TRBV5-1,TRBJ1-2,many,TGCGCCAGCAGCGCCTCGACAGGAGACTATGGCTACACCTTC,CASSASTGDYGYTF
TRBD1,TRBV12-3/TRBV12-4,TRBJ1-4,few,TGTGCCAGCAGTACTTGGACAGGGCCGACTAATGAAAAACTGTTTTTT,CASSTWTGPTNEKLFF
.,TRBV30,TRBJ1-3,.,TGTGCCTGGAGTGTACCCCTCCACATATATTTT,CAWSVPLHIYF
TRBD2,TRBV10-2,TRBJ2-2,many,TGCGCCAGCAGGACTAGCGGGGATCGGACCGGGGAGCTGTTTTTT,CASRTSGDRTGELFF
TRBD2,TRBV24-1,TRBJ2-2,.,TGTGCCAACGGGGGGTGGCTGCCAAACACCGGGGAGCTGTTTTTT,CANGGWLPNTGELFF
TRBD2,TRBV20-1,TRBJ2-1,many,TGCAGTGCCCCGCCAGGGACTAGCGGGGCCCCGAGCGATGAGCAGTTCTTC,CSAPPGTSGAPSDEQFF
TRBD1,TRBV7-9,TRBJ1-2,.,TGTGCCAGCAGCTATGGGACAGGGAGCTATGGCTGCACCTTC,CASSYGTGSYGCTF
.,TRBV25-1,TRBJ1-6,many,TGTGCCAGCACCCGGCGGGGGGATTCACCCCTCCACTTT,CASTRRGDSPLHF
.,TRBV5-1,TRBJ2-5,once,TGCGCCAGCAGCCAACTCGGGACCGGGCAAGAGACCCAGTACTTC,CASSQLGTGQETQYF
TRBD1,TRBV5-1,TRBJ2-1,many,TGCGCCAGCAGCTTCGACAGGGGGTACAATGAGCAGTTCTTC,CASSFDRGYNEQFF
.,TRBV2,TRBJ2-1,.,TGTGCCAGCAGGGGGGGGGCGGCTAGCGGTGACAATGAGCAGTTCTTC,CASRGGAASGDNEQFF